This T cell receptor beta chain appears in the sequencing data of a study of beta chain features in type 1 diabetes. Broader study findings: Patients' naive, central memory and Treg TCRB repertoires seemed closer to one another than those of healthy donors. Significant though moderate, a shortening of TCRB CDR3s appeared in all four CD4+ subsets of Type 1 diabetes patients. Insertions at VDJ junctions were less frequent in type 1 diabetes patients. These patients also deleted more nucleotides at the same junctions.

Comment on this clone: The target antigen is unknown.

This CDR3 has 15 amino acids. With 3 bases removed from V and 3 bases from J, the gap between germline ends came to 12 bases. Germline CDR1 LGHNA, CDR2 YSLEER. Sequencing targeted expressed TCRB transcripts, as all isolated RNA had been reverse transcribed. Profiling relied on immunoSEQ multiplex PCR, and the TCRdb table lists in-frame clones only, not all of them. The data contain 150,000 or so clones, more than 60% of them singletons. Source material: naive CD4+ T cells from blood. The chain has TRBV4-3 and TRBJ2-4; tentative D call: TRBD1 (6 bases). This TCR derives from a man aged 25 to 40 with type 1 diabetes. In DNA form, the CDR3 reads TGCGCCAGCAGCCAGCAGGGGTGGGACAAAAACATTCAGTACTTC. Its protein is CASSQQGWDKNIQYF.